This T cell receptor beta chain was obtained from a study of blood T cell repertoires in COVID-19. Across the study: From the United States, Italy and Spain came samples of acute and convalescent COVID-19. Sources were T cells, B-cell-depleted T cells, or PBMCs; the material itself was cDNA or gDNA.

This clone was observed a single time. Germline V gene lookup returns CDR1 GTSNPN and CDR2 SVGIG (reference sequence). This CDR3 is built from 13 residues. Losses at the gene ends were 5 bases for V and 0 bases for J; bases not matched to a gene: 4. Under the authors' procedure: Scientists estimated how many nucleated cells there were by amplifying reference gene primers. Produced via immunoSEQ multiplex PCR; TCRdb's table is partial and in-frame only. The V and J calls and the clone size are those of that table, but D and trimming were determined from the DNA. Of approximately 100,000 clones listed, over 75% are singletons.

This receptor was obtained from a woman in her twenties or thirties with acute or convalescent COVID-19. The J gene is TRBJ2-7, the V gene TRBV30; 7 nucleotides match TRBD2. The sample comprised peripheral blood. The CDR3 reads CAWPSGASYEQYF. The CDR3 DNA reads as TGTGCCTGGCCCAGCGGGGCCTCCTACGAGCAGTACTTC. The full variable domain, completed using reference TRBV30 and TRBJ2-7, is SQTIHQWPATLVQPVGSPLSLECTVEGTSNPNLYWYRQAAGRGLQLLFYSVGIGQISSEVPQNLSASRPQDRQFILSSKKLLLSDSGFYLCAWPSGASYEQYFGPGTRLTVT.